Shown below are 5 T cell receptor beta chains from a single sample sequenced in a study of T cell responses to AZD1222 COVID-19 vaccine. The table came from immunoSEQ multiplex PCR; TCRdb's copy has only in-frame clones and leaves some out. This table has about 76,000 clones, around nine tenths appearing once. Sample: peripheral blood, taken on day 0 of AZD1222 vaccination. Source of these receptors: an adult in good health.

This sequence joins TRBV18 and TRBJ1-3; D gene ambiguous. Germline V gene lookup returns CDR1 KGHSH and CDR2 LQKENI. The germline V and J ends were trimmed by 5 bases and 0 bases, with 11 bases remaining between them. The CDR3 runs 15 residues. CDR3 protein: CASSEDLRSGNTIYF. The DNA for the CDR3 is TGTGCCAGCTCAGAGGACCTACGCTCTGGAAACACCATATATTTT.

This clone was detected once. This rearrangement joins TRBV10-3 to TRBJ1-4, with 10 bases fitting TRBD1. CDR3 length: 12 residues. The V segment lost 10 bases and the J segment 7 bases; nucleotides outside the gene matches: 3. Per the germline V gene, CDR1 is ENHRY and CDR2 is SYGVKD. CDR3 sequence reads: CATGQGGEKLFF. The CDR3 DNA sequence: TGTGCCACAGGACAGGGGGGTGAAAAACTGTTTTTT.

The chain couples TRBV12-3 or TRBV12-4 to TRBJ2-7; D not certain. This CDR3 has 13 residues. Trimming stripped 3 bases from V and 3 bases from J, with 9 bases between. The CDR3 reads CASSFGAIYEQYF. CDR3 bases: TGTGCCAGCAGTTTTGGCGCGATCTACGAGCAGTACTTC.

This chain uses TRBV29-1 with TRBJ2-1; 9 bases align to TRBD2. Per germline, CDR1 SQVTM and CDR2 ANQGSEA. V shed 4 bases and J 5 bases; nucleotides not matched to a gene: 6. CDR3 length equals 14 residues. The CDR3 protein is CSVGSGRPNNEQFF. The DNA of the CDR3 is TGCAGCGTTGGCAGCGGGAGGCCAAACAATGAGCAGTTCTTC.

The chain couples TRBV19 to TRBJ2-5; TRBD1 might be the D (5 bases). Germline V gene lookup returns CDR1 LNHDA and CDR2 SQIVND (reference sequence). Trimming stripped 3 bases from V and 2 bases from J, with 10 bases between. CDR3 size: 14 residues. The CDR3 sequence is CASSIGAGQETQYF. CDR3 nucleotides: TGTGCCAGTAGTATTGGGGCAGGACAAGAGACCCAGTACTTC.